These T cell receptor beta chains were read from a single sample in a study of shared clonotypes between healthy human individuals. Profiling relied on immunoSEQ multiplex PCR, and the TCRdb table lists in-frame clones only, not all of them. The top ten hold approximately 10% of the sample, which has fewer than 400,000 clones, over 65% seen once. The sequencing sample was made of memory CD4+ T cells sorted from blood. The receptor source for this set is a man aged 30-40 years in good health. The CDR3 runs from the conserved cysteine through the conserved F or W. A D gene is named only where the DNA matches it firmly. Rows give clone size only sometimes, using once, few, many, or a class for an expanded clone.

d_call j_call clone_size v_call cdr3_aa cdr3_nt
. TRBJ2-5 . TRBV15 CATSTRNYQETQYF TGTGCCACCAGCACCCGAAACTACCAAGAGACCCAGTACTTC
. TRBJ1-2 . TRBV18 CASSPTGTNYGYTF TGTGCCAGCTCACCAACAGGTACCAACTATGGCTACACCTTC
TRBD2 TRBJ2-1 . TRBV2 CASMQTSGTSGEQFF TGTGCCAGCATGCAGACTAGCGGGACCTCCGGTGAGCAGTTCTTC
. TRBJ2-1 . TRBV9 CASSPGPRLHEQFF TGTGCCAGCAGCCCTGGTCCCCGACTCCATGAGCAGTTCTTC
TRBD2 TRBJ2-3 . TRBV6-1 CARVTSGGDTQYF TGTGCCCGGGTCACTAGCGGTGGAGATACGCAGTATTTT
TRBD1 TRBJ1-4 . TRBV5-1 CASSTTGTGREKLFF TGCGCCAGCAGCACGACCGGGACAGGGCGTGAAAAACTGTTTTTT
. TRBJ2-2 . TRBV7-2 CASSLDQRGSGELFF TGTGCCAGCAGCTTAGATCAACGAGGGTCCGGGGAGCTGTTTTTT
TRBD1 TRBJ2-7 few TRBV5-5 CASSYTFGTGPEQYF TGTGCCAGCAGCTATACGTTCGGGACAGGGCCCGAGCAGTACTTC
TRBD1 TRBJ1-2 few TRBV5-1 CASSLRGGGGYTF TGCGCCAGCAGCTTGCGAGGGGGCGGTGGCTACACCTTC
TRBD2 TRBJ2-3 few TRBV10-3 CATTLAGGPPDTQYF TGTGCCACCACACTAGCGGGAGGGCCCCCAGATACGCAGTATTTT
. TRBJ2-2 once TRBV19 CASGMAIRGTGELFF TGTGCCAGTGGAATGGCCATCCGGGGCACCGGGGAGCTGTTTTTT
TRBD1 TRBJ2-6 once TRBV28 CASRGDSPTGANVLTF TGTGCCAGCAGAGGGGACAGCCCGACTGGGGCCAACGTCCTGACTTTC
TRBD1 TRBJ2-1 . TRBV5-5 CASSHAQGDDEQFF TGTGCCAGTTCCCACGCCCAGGGGGACGATGAGCAGTTCTTC
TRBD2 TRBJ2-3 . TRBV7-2 CASSLVPGGSTDTQYF TGTGCCAGCAGCTTAGTTCCGGGAGGGAGCACAGATACGCAGTATTTT
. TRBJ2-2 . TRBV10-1 CASSELSGGRTGELFF TGCGCCAGCAGTGAACTCTCTGGGGGAAGGACCGGGGAGCTGTTTTTT
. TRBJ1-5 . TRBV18 CASSPVENQPQHF TGTGCCAGCTCACCCGTAGAGAATCAGCCCCAGCATTTT
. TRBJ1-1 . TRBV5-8 CASSFGHTEAFF TGTGCCAGCAGCTTCGGGCACACTGAAGCTTTCTTT
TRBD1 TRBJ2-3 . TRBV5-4 CASSTRTGSYTDTQYF TGTGCCAGCAGCACCCGGACAGGGTCCTACACAGATACGCAGTATTTT
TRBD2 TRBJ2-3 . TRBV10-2 CASSELLAGVKEDTQYF TGCGCCAGCAGTGAGCTCCTAGCGGGAGTTAAGGAAGATACGCAGTATTTT
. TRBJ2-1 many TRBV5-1 CASSQAELSSYNEQFF TGCGCCAGCAGCCAAGCGGAATTGAGCTCCTACAATGAGCAGTTCTTC
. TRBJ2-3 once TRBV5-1 CASSLAKTTDTQYF TGCGCCAGCAGCTTGGCCAAAACAACAGATACGCAGTATTTT
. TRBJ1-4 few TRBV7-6 CASSFTKWEKLFF TGTGCCAGCAGCTTTACCAAGTGGGAAAAACTGTTTTTT
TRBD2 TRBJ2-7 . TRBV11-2 CASSLGTSISHEQYF TGTGCCAGCAGCCTGGGGACTAGTATCTCCCACGAGCAGTACTTC
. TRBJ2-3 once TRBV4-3 CASSLKGLTDTQYF TGCGCCAGCAGCCTTAAAGGACTCACGGATACGCAGTATTTT
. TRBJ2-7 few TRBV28 CASSLGSPYEQYF TGTGCCAGCAGTTTAGGCAGCCCCTACGAGCAGTACTTC
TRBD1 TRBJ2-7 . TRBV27 CASSSGTGLYEQYF TGTGCCAGCAGTTCCGGGACAGGGCTGTACGAGCAGTACTTC
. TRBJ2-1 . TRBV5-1 CASSLDGGRTYNEQFF TGCGCCAGCAGCTTGGACGGAGGGAGGACCTACAATGAGCAGTTCTTC
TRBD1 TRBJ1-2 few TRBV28 CASSLMPHQGGSYGYTF TGTGCCAGCAGTCTAATGCCCCATCAGGGGGGAAGCTATGGCTACACCTTC
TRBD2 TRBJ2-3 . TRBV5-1 CASSLGLAGGTDTQYF TGCGCCAGCAGCTTGGGACTAGCGGGAGGCACAGATACGCAGTATTTT
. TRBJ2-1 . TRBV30 CAWGSYGNEQFF TGTGCCTGGGGCTCCTATGGGAATGAGCAGTTCTTC
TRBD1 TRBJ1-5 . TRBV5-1 CASSLAGGDQPQHF TGCGCCAGCAGCTTGGCAGGGGGCGATCAGCCCCAGCATTTT
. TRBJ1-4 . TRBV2 CASSEDRTTNEKLFF TGTGCCAGCAGTGAAGATAGAACAACTAATGAAAAACTGTTTTTT
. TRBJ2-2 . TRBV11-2 CASSRHRNGELFF TGTGCCAGCAGCCGTCACCGTAACGGGGAGCTGTTTTTT
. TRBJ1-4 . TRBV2 CATEKGRGDVEKLFF TGTGCCACCGAAAAGGGGCGGGGAGATGTAGAAAAACTGTTTTTT
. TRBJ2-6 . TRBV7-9 CASSLVWGLTTDGANVLTF TGTGCCAGCAGCTTAGTGTGGGGCCTCACGACGGATGGGGCCAACGTCCTGACTTTC
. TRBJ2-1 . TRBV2 CASRPTLGSSYNEQFF TGTGCCAGCAGACCCACCCTGGGGAGCTCCTACAATGAGCAGTTCTTC
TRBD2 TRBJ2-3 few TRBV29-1 CSAPPQAGTSGSRDTQYF TGCAGCGCCCCCCCCCAGGCCGGGACTAGCGGGAGTAGAGATACGCAGTATTTT
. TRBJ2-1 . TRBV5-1 CASSQGGGPDEQFF TGCGCCAGCAGCCAGGGGGGAGGGCCGGATGAGCAGTTCTTC
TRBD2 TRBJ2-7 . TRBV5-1 CASAHLGSGSSYEQYF TGCGCCAGCGCTCACCTAGGGAGCGGGAGCTCCTACGAGCAGTACTTC
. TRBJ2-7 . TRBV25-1 CASSGEGRWDEQYF TGTGCCAGCAGTGGTGAGGGAAGGTGGGACGAGCAGTACTTC
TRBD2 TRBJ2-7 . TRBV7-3 CASSTPGLAGKDYEQYF TGTGCCAGCAGCACGCCGGGACTAGCGGGAAAGGACTACGAGCAGTACTTC
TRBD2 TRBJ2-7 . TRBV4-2 CASSQDLLAGGITYEQYF TGTGCCAGCAGCCAAGATTTGCTAGCGGGAGGTATTACCTACGAGCAGTACTTC
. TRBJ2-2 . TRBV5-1 CASSSGAPREELFF TGCGCCAGCAGCTCGGGGGCCCCTCGGGAGGAGCTGTTTTTT
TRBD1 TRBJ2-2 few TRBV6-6 CASRETGGSGGELFF TGTGCCAGCAGAGAAACAGGGGGCTCGGGCGGGGAGCTGTTTTTT
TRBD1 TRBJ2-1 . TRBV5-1 CASSMGQSSYNEQFF TGCGCCAGCAGCATGGGACAGAGCTCCTACAATGAGCAGTTCTTC
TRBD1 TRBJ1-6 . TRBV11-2 CASSLRGQANSPLHF TGTGCCAGCAGCTTAAGAGGACAGGCTAATTCACCCCTCCACTTT
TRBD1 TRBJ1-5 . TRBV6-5 CASSPDRGGNQPQHF TGTGCCAGCAGCCCCGACAGGGGGGGCAATCAGCCCCAGCATTTT
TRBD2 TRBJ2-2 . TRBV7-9 CASSKREGTGELFF TGTGCCAGCAGCAAACGGGAGGGGACCGGGGAGCTGTTTTTT
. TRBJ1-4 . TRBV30 CAWSHTGGKLFF TGTGCCTGGAGTCACACGGGCGGAAAACTGTTTTTT
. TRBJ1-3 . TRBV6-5 CASRRSRADGNTIYF TGTGCCAGCAGACGGTCTCGTGCCGATGGAAACACCATATATTTT
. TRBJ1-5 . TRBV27 CASRRGGQPQHF TGTGCCAGCAGGAGGGGCGGTCAGCCCCAGCATTTT
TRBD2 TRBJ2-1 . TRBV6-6 CASSTRTSGSIDEQFF TGTGCCAGCAGTACGCGGACTAGCGGGAGTATAGATGAGCAGTTCTTC
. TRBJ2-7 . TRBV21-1 CASWLGRGLAGGCEQYF TGTGCCAGTTGGTTGGGGAGGGGACTAGCGGGAGGTTGCGAGCAGTACTTC
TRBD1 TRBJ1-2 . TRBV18 CASSLSGTGGGYTF TGTGCCAGCTCACTGAGCGGGACAGGGGGTGGCTACACCTTC
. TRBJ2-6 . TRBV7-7 CASSWRRVPQSRANVLTF TGTGCCAGCAGCTGGAGGCGAGTGCCACAAAGTCGGGCCAACGTCCTGACTTTC